This T cell receptor beta chain is from a study of cytomegalovirus exposure and HLA in healthy donors. Details on this clone: The antigen remains unidentified.

V lost 0 bases and J lost 2, with 4 bases in between. Germline V gene sequence: CDR1 SGHNT, CDR2 YENEEA. CDR3 length equals 13 residues. Broader study findings: Later, TCR association rates were found to vary by HLA locus, highest for DRB1 and lowest for HLA-C. CMV serostatus stood as the only immune exposure information on hand.

Vbeta (60) and Jbeta (13) primers were used in the PCR. The assay was immunoSEQ multiplex PCR, and TCRdb's table has in-frame clones only and misses some. Found here are fewer than 95,000 clones, more than 70% of them singletons; the top ten hold approximately 2%. The source is a man aged 18-30 years in good health and CMV-seronegative. The sequencing input was PBMCs. This chain joins TRBV11-3 and TRBJ2-5; D not resolved. The CDR3 DNA is TGTGCCAGCAGCTTAGAGAGACAAGAGACCCAGTACTTC. It codes for CASSLERQETQYF.